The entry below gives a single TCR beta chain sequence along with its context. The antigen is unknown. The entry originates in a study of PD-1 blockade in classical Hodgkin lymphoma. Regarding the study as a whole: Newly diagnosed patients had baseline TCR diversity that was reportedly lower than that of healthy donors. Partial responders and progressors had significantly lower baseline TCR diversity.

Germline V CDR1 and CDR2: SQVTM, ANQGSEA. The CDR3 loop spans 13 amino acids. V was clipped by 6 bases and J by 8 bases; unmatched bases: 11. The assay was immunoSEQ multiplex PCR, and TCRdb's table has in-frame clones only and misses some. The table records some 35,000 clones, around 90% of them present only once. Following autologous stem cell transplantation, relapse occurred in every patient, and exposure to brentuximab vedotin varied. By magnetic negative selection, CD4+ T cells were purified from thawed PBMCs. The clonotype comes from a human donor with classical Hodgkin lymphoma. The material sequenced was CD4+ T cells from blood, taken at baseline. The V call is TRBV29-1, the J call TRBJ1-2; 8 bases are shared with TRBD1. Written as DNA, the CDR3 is TGCAGCGTCGGATGGACAGGGAAGGAGGGCTACACCTTC. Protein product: CSVGWTGKEGYTF.